The clone carrying this T cell receptor (beta chain) has a handful of counts. The data were obtained in a study of blood T cell repertoires in COVID-19. Libraries were prepared by immunoSEQ multiplex PCR; TCRdb keeps only in-frame clonotypes and omits some of them. The sample includes about 250,000 clones, around 90% of them seen just once. Germline values: CDR1 KGHSH, CDR2 LQKENI. V trimming: 0 bases; J trimming: 2 bases; junction bases outside the gene matches: 8. The CDR3 is 18 residues long. The chain employs TRBV18 and TRBJ2-1; 9 nucleotides line up with TRBD2. Sequenced material: peripheral blood. The TCR sequence derives from a woman in her 40s who had recovered from COVID-19. CDR3 loop: CASSPPGTSGSTYNEQFF. In DNA, the CDR3 is TGTGCCAGCTCACCACCGGGCACTAGCGGGTCTACCTACAATGAGCAGTTCTTC.